The clone carrying this TCR beta chain has only one observation. These data are taken from a study of blood T cell repertoires in COVID-19. TCRdb's copy holds only in-frame clones and misses some; the assay was immunoSEQ multiplex PCR. The table shows 84,000 or so clones, with around four fifths occurring only once. Material for sequencing was peripheral blood. The source of this sequence is a man older than 75 with active or convalescent COVID-19.

The CDR3: CASRPGQGAYTQYF. Written as DNA, the CDR3 is TGTGCCAGCAGGCCGGGACAGGGGGCTTATACGCAGTATTTT. This rearrangement joins TRBV2 to TRBJ2-3, with TRBD1 matching 12 bases. J gave up 7 bases and V 6 bases, and 5 bases lay outside the gene matches. In germline, CDR1 is SNHLY, CDR2 FYNNEI. The CDR3 totals 14 residues. The variable domain in full, with the rest retrieved from reference TRBV2 and TRBJ2-3, is EPEVTQTPSHQVTQMGQEVILRCVPISNHLYFYWYRQILGQKVEFLVSFYNNEISEKSEIFDDQFSVERPDGSNFTLKIRSTKLEDSAMYFCASRPGQGAYTQYFGPGTRLTVL.